Below, one TCR beta chain is given with its context. Antigen: not known. The split of CD4+ cells yielded CD45RA+ naive and CD45RA-negative memory subsets. The data were taken from a study of shared clonotypes between healthy human individuals. J lost 4 bases, V lost 6 bases, and 12 bases had no gene match. The CDR3 is 17 amino acids. CDR1 and CDR2 (germline): LNHDA, SQIVND (reference sequence). Regarding the study as a whole: The study found roughly 5% of naive CD4 clonotypes shared across a handful of donors. On the whole, naive subsets had larger estimated richness than memory subsets had.

The data were produced by immunoSEQ multiplex PCR, yet TCRdb's version contains in-frame clones alone and is incomplete. In the table there are some 1,400,000 clones, roughly 95% of which are singletons. This chain joins TRBV19 and TRBJ2-1; 10 bases fit TRBD2. The clonotype comes from a man under 40 in good health. Sequencing was done on a sample of naive CD4+ T cells sorted from blood. Noted subset: CD45RA+ positively selected. This CDR3 is CASSPPSGRANYNEQFF. In DNA, the CDR3 is TGTGCCAGTAGCCCCCCCAGCGGGAGGGCCAATTACAATGAGCAGTTCTTC.